One and the same sample provided the 6 T cell receptor beta chains below, sequenced in a study of CD8 T cells in Susac syndrome. Random hexamers served to reverse transcribe roughly 0.5 to 1 ug RNA. TCRdb used MiXCR to reprocess the immunoSEQ multiplex PCR reads, holding one entry per CDR3 protein. The sample consists of about 200,000 distinct CDR3 sequences, over 90% of them appearing once. Sequenced input: CD4+ T cells from PBMCs. The receptors were sampled from a human donor with multiple sclerosis.

V gene TRBV7-9 combines with J gene TRBJ2-7; TRBD1 agrees at 7 bases. V dropped 5 bases and J dropped 1; count of bases not matched to a gene: 8. The CDR3 length is 15 residues. Germline V gives CDR1 SEHNR, CDR2 FQNEAQ (reference sequence). The CDR3 nucleotides read TGTGCCAGCAGCCCCGGGACAGCAATTTCCTACGAGCAGTACGTC. This encodes CASSPGTAISYEQYV.

The chain couples TRBV20-1 to TRBJ1-5; 9 bases match TRBD1. Losses at the gene ends were 4 bases for V and 1 base for J; bases not matched to a gene: 5. CDR1 and CDR2 from the germline V gene are DFQATT and SNEGSKA (reference sequence). The CDR3 is made up of 15 amino acids. As DNA, the CDR3 is TGCAGTGCTACACAGGGGGCGAGGAGCAATCAGCCCCAGCATTTT. This encodes CSATQGARSNQPQHF.

This chain links TRBV29-1 with TRBJ1-5, with 7 nucleotides matching TRBD1. The trim removed 2 bases at V and 7 bases at J, leaving 2 bases unmatched. Per germline, CDR1 SQVTM and CDR2 ANQGSEA. The CDR3 has 12 residues. As DNA, the CDR3 is TGCAGCGTTGAACAGGGGGGACAGCCCCAGCATTTT. Its translation: CSVEQGGQPQHF.

The chain combines TRBV2 with TRBJ1-4; 10 bases map to TRBD1. The V gene end was trimmed by 7 bases and the J gene end by 6 bases; junction bases not matched to a gene: 5. Per the germline V gene, CDR1 is SNHLY and CDR2 is FYNNEI. This CDR3 contains 14 residues. CDR3: CASTLGQGDEKLFF. CDR3 DNA sequence: TGTGCCAGCACCCTCGGACAGGGGGATGAAAAACTGTTTTTT.

This chain uses TRBV2 with TRBJ2-7; 9 positions agree with TRBD1. From germline, CDR1 is SNHLY and CDR2 FYNNEI. V gave up 6 bases and J gave up 5 bases; unmatched junction bases: 11. The CDR3 runs to 15 residues. CDR3 bases: TGTGCCAGCAGAACAAGACCGGGACAGGGCCACGAGCAGTACTTC. Translation: CASRTRPGQGHEQYF.

The table lists this clonotype with a count of one. J is TRBJ1-5 and V is TRBV18, with a possible D match to TRBD1 (6 bases). CDR3 length equals 15 residues. The germline V gene encodes CDR1 KGHSH and CDR2 LQKENI. V lost 4 bases to trimming and J lost 1 base, with 11 bases between them. This CDR3 reads CASSLTGSSNQPQHF. Written as DNA, the CDR3 is TGTGCCAGCTCACTAACAGGGTCGAGCAATCAGCCCCAGCATTTT. Looking up the rest from reference TRBV18 and TRBJ1-5 gives the full variable domain: NAGVMQNPRHLVRRRGQEARLRCSPMKGHSHVYWYRQLPEEGLKFMVYLQKENIIDESGMPKERFSAEFPKEGPSILRIQQVVRGDSAAYFCASSLTGSSNQPQHFGDGTRLSIL.